This is a list of T cell receptor beta chains from one sample in a study of tumor-infiltrating lymphocytes in primary liver carcinoma. TCRdb independently ran MiXCR on the multiplex PCR reads; one entry per CDR3 protein. The data show 180,000 or so distinct CDR3 sequences, around 60% seen once. Sequencing was carried out using peripheral blood. The origin of the receptors is a man aged 35 to 55 with primary liver carcinoma and hepatitis B virus infection. The CDR3 runs from the conserved cysteine through the conserved F or W. Each record gives: J gene, V gene, D gene, clone size, CDR3 DNA, CDR3 protein. D genes are given only for firm matches. Clone sizes are given selectively: once, few, many, or a class where the clone is expanded.

j_call: TRBJ2-5
v_call: TRBV11-2
d_call: TRBD1
clone_size: .
cdr3_nt: TGTGCCAGCAGCTACGGGACAGGGCAAGTGACCCAGTACTTC
cdr3_aa: CASSYGTGQVTQYF

j_call: TRBJ2-1
v_call: TRBV11-1
d_call: .
clone_size: many
cdr3_nt: TGTGCCAGCGGACTCTCCTACAATGAGCAGTTCTTC
cdr3_aa: CASGLSYNEQFF

j_call: TRBJ2-1
v_call: TRBV6-5
d_call: .
clone_size: .
cdr3_nt: TGTGCCAGCAGTCGTCGGGAGTCCTACAGTGAGCAGTTCTTC
cdr3_aa: CASSRRESYSEQFF

j_call: TRBJ1-1
v_call: TRBV5-4
d_call: .
clone_size: few
cdr3_nt: TGTGTCAGCAGCGCCCTGACACGGGGAAGGGGTGAAGCTTTCTTT
cdr3_aa: CVSSALTRGRGEAFF

j_call: TRBJ2-7
v_call: TRBV30
d_call: .
clone_size: .
cdr3_nt: TGTGCCTGGAGTGGAGCTTATCGCGTTAGCGGATACGAGCAGTACTTC
cdr3_aa: CAWSGAYRVSGYEQYF

j_call: TRBJ2-1
v_call: TRBV11-2
d_call: TRBD2
clone_size: many
cdr3_nt: TGTGCCAGCAGCTCCGTCCTAGCGGGAAGATACAATGAGCAGTTCTTC
cdr3_aa: CASSSVLAGRYNEQFF

j_call: TRBJ2-3
v_call: TRBV6-1
d_call: TRBD2
clone_size: many
cdr3_nt: TGTGCCAGCAGTGATCCAGCGGGAGGGTCAGATACGCAGTATTTT
cdr3_aa: CASSDPAGGSDTQYF

j_call: TRBJ2-7
v_call: TRBV29-1
d_call: TRBD1
clone_size: few
cdr3_nt: TGCAGCGTTTCGTTGGACAGGGTGAACGAGCAGTACTTC
cdr3_aa: CSVSLDRVNEQYF

j_call: TRBJ2-7
v_call: TRBV30
d_call: .
clone_size: .
cdr3_nt: TGTACCTGGAGCAAACTACTGGCTTCCTACAAGCAGTACTTC
cdr3_aa: CTWSKLLASYKQYF

j_call: TRBJ2-2
v_call: TRBV11-2
d_call: .
clone_size: .
cdr3_nt: TGTGCCAGCAGCTTAGGGGTCTCATGGTTGAAACCGAACACCGGGGAGCTGTTTTTT
cdr3_aa: CASSLGVSWLKPNTGELFF

j_call: TRBJ2-1
v_call: TRBV6-1
d_call: TRBD1
clone_size: .
cdr3_nt: TGTGCCAGTCCCAGACAGGGGGCGGTCGATGAGCAGTTCTTC
cdr3_aa: CASPRQGAVDEQFF

j_call: TRBJ2-1
v_call: TRBV11-2
d_call: .
clone_size: many
cdr3_nt: TGTGCCAGCAGCGACGGGAGCTGGGGGAATGAGCAGTTCTTC
cdr3_aa: CASSDGSWGNEQFF

j_call: TRBJ2-1
v_call: TRBV29-1
d_call: .
clone_size: few
cdr3_nt: TGCAGTGTGGGGCCTCCTTCCAACTCCTACAATGAGCAATTCTTC
cdr3_aa: CSVGPPSNSYNEQFF

j_call: TRBJ2-5
v_call: TRBV11-2
d_call: .
clone_size: .
cdr3_nt: TGTGCCAGCAGCTTAGGTTTTCGAGAGACCCAGAACTTC
cdr3_aa: CASSLGFRETQNF

j_call: TRBJ2-3
v_call: TRBV11-2
d_call: .
clone_size: .
cdr3_nt: TGTGCCAGCAGCTTTACAGGGAACATAGATGCGCAGTATTTT
cdr3_aa: CASSFTGNIDAQYF

j_call: TRBJ2-7
v_call: TRBV20-1
d_call: .
clone_size: .
cdr3_nt: TGCAGTGCTCCCCTCACCAGGGATCGCCACGAGCAGTACTTC
cdr3_aa: CSAPLTRDRHEQYF

j_call: TRBJ1-1
v_call: TRBV29-1
d_call: TRBD1
clone_size: few
cdr3_nt: TGCAGCGTTGAAAAGGGACAGCACACTGAAGCTTTCTTT
cdr3_aa: CSVEKGQHTEAFF